These 18 T cell receptor beta chains share one sample of origin, sequenced in a study of response to subunit inactivated influenza vaccine. TCRdb reprocessed the RT-PCR reads via MiXCR and lists one record per CDR3 protein. The table lists a few hundred thousand distinct CDR3 sequences, 12% to 15% of them singletons. This specimen consisted of PBMCs from blood, obtained 11 to 12 days after vaccination. Receptors originate from a man aged 45-65 years who received an inactivated influenza vaccine.

The V call is TRBV7-9, the J call TRBJ1-1, with D possibly matching TRBD1 (5 bases). Trimming cost V 5 bases and J 7 bases, with 17 bases left between them. Germline V gene sequence: CDR1 SEHNR, CDR2 FQNEAQ (reference sequence). This CDR3 has 14 residues. The CDR3 protein is CASSPPGGRIEAFF. The CDR3 DNA reads as TGTGCCAGCAGCCCCCCCGGGGGACGGATTGAAGCTTTCTTT. Full variable domain (rest looked up from reference TRBV7-9 and TRBJ1-1): DTGVSQNPRHKITKRGQNVTFRCDPISEHNRLYWYRQTLGQGPEFLTYFQNEAQLEKSRLLSDRFSAERPKGSFSTLEIQRTEQGDSAMYLCASSPPGGRIEAFFGQGTRLTVV.

This clonotype was found a few times. V is TRBV15 and J is TRBJ2-1, with 8 bases aligning to TRBD2. After removal of 0 bases from V and 5 bases from J, the junction contained 3 bases not matched to a gene. The CDR3 totals 15 residues. CDR1 and CDR2 from the germline V gene are LNHNV and YYDKDF (reference sequence). CDR3 region: CATSRDPGGDNEQFF. In DNA, the CDR3 is TGTGCCACCAGCAGAGACCCGGGGGGGGACAATGAGCAGTTCTTC.

J is TRBJ2-1 and V is TRBV10-3; possible D gene TRBD2, 6 bases. The CDR3 has 14 amino acids. V lost 1 base, J lost 7 bases, and 11 bases lay in between. The V gene's germline CDR1 is ENHRY and CDR2 SYGVKD. The CDR3 is CAISEWSGGNEQFF. The CDR3 DNA follows: TGTGCCATCAGTGAGTGGAGTGGAGGGAATGAGCAGTTCTTC.

The rearrangement joins TRBV18 to TRBJ2-2; D is possibly TRBD1 (6 bases). The V end lost 3 bases, the J end lost 5 bases, and 16 bases lay between the germline ends. Germline values: CDR1 KGHSH, CDR2 LQKENI. The CDR3 totals 16 residues. This chain's CDR3 is CASSPPGHYGTGELFF. CDR3 in DNA: TGTGCCAGCTCACCCCCGGGACATTACGGGACCGGGGAGCTGTTTTTT.

V usage is TRBV20-1 and J usage is TRBJ2-5; D might be TRBD1 (5 bases). The germline CDR1 and CDR2 sequences are DFQATT and SNEGSKA (reference sequence). This CDR3 contains 13 residues. Trimming cost V 5 bases and J 2 bases, with 12 bases left between them. CDR3 DNA: TGCAGTGCTTATCGACAGAAACAAGAGACCCAGTACTTC. Translated: CSAYRQKQETQYF.

Of note for this clonotype: Sequence at one end of the junction differs from germline and may be a read error. The rearrangement uses TRBV7-2 and TRBJ1-5, with unresolved D. This CDR3 region has 13 residues. The V gene's germline CDR1 is SGHTA and CDR2 FQGNSA. The CDR3: CASSPYNNQPQPF. The CDR3 nucleotides read TGTGCCAGCAGCCCCTATAACAATCAGCCCCAGCCTTTT.

The CDR3 here is CASSLSTSGGRETQYF. CDR3 nucleotide sequence: TGCGCCAGCAGCTTGTCCACTAGCGGGGGCCGGGAGACCCAGTACTTC. The V gene is TRBV5-1, the J gene TRBJ2-5; 11 nucleotides agree with TRBD2. From germline, CDR1 is SGHRS and CDR2 YFSETQ. The CDR3 is 16 residues long. After removal of 1 base from V and 5 bases from J, the junction contained 7 bases not matched to a gene.

The genes are TRBV28 and TRBJ2-5, with 8 bases lining up with TRBD1. V was pared by 4 bases and J by 5 bases, with 9 bases of the junction left unmatched. CDR3 length: 15 amino acids. Germline values: CDR1 MDHEN, CDR2 SYDVKM. The CDR3 coding sequence is TGTGCCAGCAGTTCCCGGGACAGGTTGTCGGAGACCCAGTACTTC. This translates into CASSSRDRLSETQYF.

The V gene is TRBV30, the J gene TRBJ1-1; D possibly corresponds to TRBD1 (5 bases). From germline, CDR1 is GTSNPN and CDR2 SVGIG (reference sequence). The CDR3 is made up of 13 amino acids. V shed 3 bases and J shed 5 bases, with 13 bases lying between them. The CDR3 reads CAWSLSWGTEAFF. CDR3 bases: TGTGCCTGGAGCTTAAGCTGGGGGACTGAAGCTTTCTTT.

The rearrangement uses TRBV7-9 and TRBJ2-1, with D unclear. Germline CDR1 SEHNR, CDR2 FQNEAQ (reference sequence). The ends were cut back, 6 bases at V and 8 bases at J, with 11 bases in the middle. The CDR3 is 12 residues long. The CDR3 sequence is CASSTSRHEQFF. The CDR3 nucleotides read TGTGCCAGCAGTACGAGTCGGCATGAGCAGTTCTTC. The variable domain in full, with the rest retrieved from reference TRBV7-9 and TRBJ2-1, is DTGVSQNPRHKITKRGQNVTFRCDPISEHNRLYWYRQTLGQGPEFLTYFQNEAQLEKSRLLSDRFSAERPKGSFSTLEIQRTEQGDSAMYLCASSTSRHEQFFGPGTRLTVL.

The rearrangement uses TRBV30 and TRBJ1-6, with 8 bases identical to TRBD1. The CDR3 is made up of 13 amino acids. The ends lost 8 bases at V and 6 bases at J; junction bases unmatched: 6. Per germline, CDR1 GTSNPN and CDR2 SVGIG (reference sequence). The CDR3 sequence: CALGQGGNSPLHF. CDR3 sequence (DNA): TGTGCCCTCGGACAGGGCGGTAATTCACCCCTCCACTTT.

The J gene is TRBJ2-3, the V gene TRBV5-1; weak D call: TRBD1 (6 bases). The CDR3 runs to 17 residues. V dropped 5 bases and J dropped 1 base, with 20 bases sitting between them. Germline V lookup: CDR1 SGHRS, CDR2 YFSETQ. The CDR3 region has the DNA TGCGCCAGCAGGCCGAAACCAGGGGAATACGGCACAGATACGCAGTATTTT. Translating it yields CASRPKPGEYGTDTQYF.

This clonotype was observed at least ten times. The chain carries TRBV12-3 or TRBV12-4 and TRBJ2-7, with D unclear. Trimming removed 3 bases from V and 5 bases from J, with 11 bases in between. The CDR3 is 13 residues long. The CDR3 is CASSLDSPNEQYF. CDR3 sequence (DNA): TGTGCCAGCAGTTTGGATAGTCCCAACGAGCAGTACTTC.

V and J are TRBV6-5 and TRBJ2-3; 8 nucleotides align to TRBD1. The CDR3 length is 16 residues. V lost 0 bases to trimming and J lost 5 bases; unmatched junction nucleotides: 7. Looked up from germline, CDR1 is MNHEY and CDR2 is SVGAGI. The CDR3 region has the DNA TGTGCCAGCAGTTACTCTGCAGGGGGCTGGGGAGATACGCAGTATTTT. It specifies CASSYSAGGWGDTQYF.

This clonotype was observed a handful of times. The chain uses TRBV6-2 or TRBV6-3 and TRBJ2-1; D is perhaps TRBD1 or TRBD2 (5 bases each). The germline CDR1 and CDR2 sequences are MNHEY and SVGEGT. V was pared by 9 bases and J by 4 bases, with 22 bases between. This CDR3 region has 16 residues. This CDR3 is CASKKFPGRIYNEQFF. CDR3 nucleotides: TGTGCCAGTAAAAAATTTCCGGGACGGATTTACAATGAGCAGTTCTTC.

This clonotype was seen at least ten times. The V gene is TRBV11-1, the J gene TRBJ1-2; maybe TRBD1 (6 bases). The CDR3 is 13 amino acids. V was shortened by 8 bases and J by 5 bases, with 15 bases between the two germline ends. Looked up from germline, CDR1 is SGHAT and CDR2 is FQDESV (reference sequence). CDR3 region: CASATNREYGYTF. Written as DNA, the CDR3 is TGTGCCAGCGCCACAAACAGGGAGTATGGCTACACCTTC.

This clonotype was seen many times. The V and J genes are TRBV27 and TRBJ2-7, with TRBD1 matching over 8 bases. V lost 5 bases and J lost 5; bases outside the gene matches: 8. The germline gives CDR1 MNHEY, CDR2 SMNVEV (reference sequence). The CDR3 is made up of 14 amino acids. The CDR3 here is CASSLNPTGDEQYF. For the CDR3, the DNA is TGTGCCAGCAGTCTTAATCCGACAGGGGACGAGCAGTACTTC.

This clonotype has more than one count but fewer than ten. The V call is TRBV12-3 or TRBV12-4, the J call TRBJ1-1, with D tentatively TRBD1 (6 bases). Trimming left V 3 bases short and J 1 base short, with 9 bases between. This CDR3 has 14 residues. CDR3 amino acids: CASSLGAENTEAFF. The CDR3 region has the DNA TGTGCCAGCAGTTTGGGGGCAGAGAACACTGAAGCTTTCTTT.